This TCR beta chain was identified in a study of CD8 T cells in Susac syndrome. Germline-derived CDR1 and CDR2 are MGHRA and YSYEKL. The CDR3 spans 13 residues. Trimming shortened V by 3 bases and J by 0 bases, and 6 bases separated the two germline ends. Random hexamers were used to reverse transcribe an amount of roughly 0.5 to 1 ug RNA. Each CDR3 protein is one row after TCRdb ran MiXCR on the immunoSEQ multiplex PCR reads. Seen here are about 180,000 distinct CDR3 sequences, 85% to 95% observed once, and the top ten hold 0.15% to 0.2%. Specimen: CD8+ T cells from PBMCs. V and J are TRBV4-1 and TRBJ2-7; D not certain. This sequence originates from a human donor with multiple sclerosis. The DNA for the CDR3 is TGCGCCAGCAGCCACTTAGTCTCCTACGAGCAGTACTTC. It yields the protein CASSHLVSYEQYF.